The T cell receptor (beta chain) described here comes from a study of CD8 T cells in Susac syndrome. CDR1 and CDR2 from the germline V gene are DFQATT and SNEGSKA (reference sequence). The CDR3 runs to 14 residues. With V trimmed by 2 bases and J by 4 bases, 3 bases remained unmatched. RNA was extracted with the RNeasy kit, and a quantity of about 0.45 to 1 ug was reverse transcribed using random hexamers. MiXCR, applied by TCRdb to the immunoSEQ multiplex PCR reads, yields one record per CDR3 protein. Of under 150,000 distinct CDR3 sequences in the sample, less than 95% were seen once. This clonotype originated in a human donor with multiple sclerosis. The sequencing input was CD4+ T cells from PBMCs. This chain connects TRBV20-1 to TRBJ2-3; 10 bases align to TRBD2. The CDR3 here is CSARPSGSADTQYF. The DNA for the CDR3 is TGCAGTGCTAGACCTAGCGGGAGCGCAGATACGCAGTATTTT.